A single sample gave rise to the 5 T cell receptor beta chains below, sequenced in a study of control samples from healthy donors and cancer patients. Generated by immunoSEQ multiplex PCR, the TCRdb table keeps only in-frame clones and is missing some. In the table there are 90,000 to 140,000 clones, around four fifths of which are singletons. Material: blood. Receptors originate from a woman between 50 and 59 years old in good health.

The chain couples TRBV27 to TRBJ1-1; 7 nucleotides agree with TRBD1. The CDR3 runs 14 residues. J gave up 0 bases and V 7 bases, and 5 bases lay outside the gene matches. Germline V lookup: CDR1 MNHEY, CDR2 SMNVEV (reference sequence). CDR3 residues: CASTKQGLNTEAFF. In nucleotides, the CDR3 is TGTGCCAGCACTAAACAGGGGCTGAACACTGAAGCTTTCTTT.

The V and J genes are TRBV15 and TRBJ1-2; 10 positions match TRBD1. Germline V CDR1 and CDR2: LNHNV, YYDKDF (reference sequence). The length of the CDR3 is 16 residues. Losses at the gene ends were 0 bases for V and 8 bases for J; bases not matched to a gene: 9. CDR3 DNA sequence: TGTGCCACCAGCAGAGAAACTCCCGGGACAGGGGAGGGCTACACCTTC. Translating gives CATSRETPGTGEGYTF.

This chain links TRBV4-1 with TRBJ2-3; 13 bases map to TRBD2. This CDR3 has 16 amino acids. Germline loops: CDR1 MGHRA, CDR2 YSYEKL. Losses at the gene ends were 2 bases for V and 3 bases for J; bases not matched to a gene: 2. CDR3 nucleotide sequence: TGCGCCAGCAGCCAACTGACTAGCGGGAGGACAGATACGCAGTATTTT. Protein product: CASSQLTSGRTDTQYF.

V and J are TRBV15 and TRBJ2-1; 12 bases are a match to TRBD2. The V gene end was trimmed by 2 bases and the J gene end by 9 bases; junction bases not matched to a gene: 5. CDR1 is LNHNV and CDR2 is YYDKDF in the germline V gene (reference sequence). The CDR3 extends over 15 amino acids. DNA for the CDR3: TGTGCCACCAGCAGACGGACTAGCGGGATTCCTGAGCAGTTCTTC. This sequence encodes CATSRRTSGIPEQFF.

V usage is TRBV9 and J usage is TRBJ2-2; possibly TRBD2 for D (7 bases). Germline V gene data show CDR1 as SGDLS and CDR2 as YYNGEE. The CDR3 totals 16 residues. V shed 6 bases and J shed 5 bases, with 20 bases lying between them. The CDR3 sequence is CASTKGGGLITGELFF. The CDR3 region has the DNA TGTGCCAGCACTAAGGGCGGGGGCCTAATAACCGGGGAGCTGTTTTTT. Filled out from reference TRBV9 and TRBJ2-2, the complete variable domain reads DSGVTQTPKHLITATGQRVTLRCSPRSGDLSVYWYQQSLDQGLQFLIQYYNGEERAKGNILERFSAQQFPDLHSELNLSSLELGDSALYFCASTKGGGLITGELFFGEGSRLTVL.